This T cell receptor beta chain was identified during a study of T cell responses to AZD1222 COVID-19 vaccine (dated by TCRdb to about 2021). Background on the whole study: AZD1222 recipients whose second dose came at about 4 weeks and those whose second dose came at about 12 weeks were combined into one group, since spike-specific TCR depth and breadth did not differ between the two schedules. Enrollment into the trials was organized by age into subgroups of 18-55, 56-69 and 70-plus years, and those subgroups contained around 150, 28 and 57 TCR-sequenced participants, respectively. TCR sequencing was performed for roughly 250 trial participants, of whom roughly 200 were given two doses of AZD1222 and around 25 were given two doses of MenACWY control vaccine.

Turning to this clone: The clone's antigen remains unknown. Per-nucleotide qualities are absent, and no much larger clonotype sits a single base away.

In light of the paper, this sample's time point label describes: baseline before first vaccination. Vaccinee samples came from UK trials COV001 and COV002, including a single-blind randomized controlled phase 2/3 trial of AZD1222 (ChAdOx1 nCoV-19) in healthy adults. For TCRbeta chain sequencing, PBMC samples were collected from trial participants at day 0 and at day 28 after the second dose. The CDR3 regions of human TCRbeta chains were analyzed by immunosequencing. As for how the authors treated the data: TCRs in the repertoires were matched against a reference library of SARS-CoV-2-specific TCRs that had been generated with the MIRA antigen-specificity platform. Breadth was defined as the fraction of unique TCRs that were SARS-CoV-2-associated. Depth was defined as the fraction of total T cells that were SARS-CoV-2-associated. Using the MIRA data, each spike-specific TCR was mapped to the spike region that the TCR reacts to and placed in a CD4 or CD8 class. Log10-transformed breadth and depth values were compared by one-way ANOVA with Sidak's multiple comparisons tests. This immuneACCESS table, as held by TCRdb, lists in-frame sequences with V and J called but not all clones. Of the missing ones, under half trace to an unresolved V gene in checked studies; the others have no known cause. The V and J calls and the clone size are those of that table, but D and trimming were determined from the DNA. The sample profile shows 130,000 or so clones; around 94% of them were found once. 6% to 7% of the sample is taken by the ten largest.

CDR1 and CDR2, looked up from the germline V gene, are LGHNA and YNFKEQ. V sheds 1 base and J sheds 5 bases, leaving 14 bases between their ends. From cysteine to phenylalanine, the CDR3 is 15 amino acids long. Here the CDR3 DNA is all that survives: 45 bases in frame from base 1. The investigation overall reported the following: The 56-69-year group was small, and its depth increase did not reach significance, likely because of low power. CD4 TCRs associated with the vaccine covered the entire spike protein, and the dominant responses were in regions 160-218 and 743-854. Because no day 14 peak-response samples were available, repertoires were characterized only after the peak T cell response. A significant rise in spike-specific TCR breadth and depth was observed after two AZD1222 doses relative to day 0 and relative to MenACWY recipients. Conclusions about previously exposed vaccinees are limited because only six or seven AZD1222 recipients were SARS-CoV-2 seropositive at baseline. Most participants were white British and females outnumbered males, and the authors suggested that clonal diversity may have been underestimated. Reportedly, almost half of the unique spike-specific TCRs recognized epitopes lying outside the regions that are mutated in the B.1.351 and B.1.1.7 variants.

The sequences come from peripheral blood, collected on day 0 of AZD1222 vaccination. The TCR comes from an adult in good health. Recombination connected TRBV4-2 to TRBJ2-5, with the D gene uncertain. The CDR3 region: CASSQGSPGRETQYF. The DNA reads TGTGCCAGCAGCCAAGGATCTCCTGGCAGGGAGACCCAGTACTTC.